Below, 11 T cell receptor beta chains from the same sample are listed, as sequenced in a study of OX40 agonist ivuxolimab in advanced cancers. Library prep was done by the immunoSEQ multiplex PCR assay. TCRdb provides this immuneACCESS table in a form limited to in-frame rearrangements. Some clones are lacking; in checked studies, under half of them reflect an unresolved V gene, and why the rest are absent is not known. This sample holds around 51,000 clones; around 73% were observed only once. The ten largest clonotypes hold over 2% of the sample. Sequencing was performed on CD4+ or CD8+ T cells sorted from blood, taken in a trial of the OX40 agonist ivuxolimab. The receptors here all came from an adult with an advanced solid tumor such as melanoma, head and neck, liver or kidney cancer.

This sequence joins TRBV11-2 and TRBJ1-2; D is unclear. The CDR3 spans 15 residues. V was clipped by 4 bases and J by 4 bases, with 16 bases between them. Germline lookup yields CDR1 SGHAT and CDR2 FQNNGV. CDR3 loop: CASSSLWRGTYGYTF. Here the CDR3 DNA reads TGTGCCAGCAGCTCACTCTGGCGGGGTACCTATGGCTACACCTTC. Full variable domain (outside the CDR3, taken from reference TRBV11-2 and TRBJ1-2): EAGVAQSPRYKIIEKRQSVAFWCNPISGHATLYWYQQILGQGPKLLIQFQNNGVVDDSQLPKDRFSAERLKGVDSTLKIQPAKLEDSAVYLCASSSLWRGTYGYTFGSGTRLTVV.

There are a few counts of this clone. The J gene is TRBJ1-4, the V gene TRBV30; 7 bases agree with TRBD1. From germline, CDR1 is GTSNPN and CDR2 SVGIG (reference sequence). V shed 8 bases, J shed 5 bases, and the junction held 2 bases outside the gene matches. This CDR3 contains 11 residues. The chain's CDR3 is CAGDRNEKLFF. For the CDR3, the DNA is TGTGCCGGGGACAGAAATGAAAAACTGTTTTTT.

This chain uses TRBV19 with TRBJ1-1, with D unclear. Germline values: CDR1 LNHDA, CDR2 SQIVND (reference sequence). The CDR3 contains 15 residues. The germline V and J ends were trimmed by 10 bases and 3 bases, with 21 bases remaining between them. In nucleotides, the CDR3 is TGTGCCACCGACCACCAACGGGGATACTACACTGAAGCTTTCTTT. Residues: CATDHQRGYYTEAFF. The variable domain in full, completed from reference TRBV19 and TRBJ1-1, reads DGGITQSPKYLFRKEGQNVTLSCEQNLNHDAMYWYRQDPGQGLRLIYYSQIVNDFQKGDIAEGYSVSREKKESFPLTVTSAQKNPTAFYLCATDHQRGYYTEAFFGQGTRLTVV.

The chain has TRBV10-3 and TRBJ2-6; D is uncertain. V gave up 2 bases and J gave up 2 bases, with 10 bases separating them. CDR3 length: 16 residues. Per germline, CDR1 ENHRY and CDR2 SYGVKD. The CDR3 DNA follows: TGTGCCATCAGTGAGGGTAGCCGGACTGGGGCCAACGTCCTGACTTTC. Protein: CAISEGSRTGANVLTF.

The genes are TRBV13 and TRBJ1-1, with 7 bases lining up with TRBD1. CDR3 length: 19 amino acids. The trim removed 1 base at V and 6 bases at J, leaving 20 bases unmatched. Germline V gene lookup returns CDR1 PRHDT and CDR2 FYEKMQ (reference sequence). CDR3 loop: CASSLDSAVQGERRAEAFF. CDR3 DNA sequence: TGTGCCAGCAGCTTAGACAGTGCCGTGCAGGGGGAACGACGAGCTGAAGCTTTCTTT.

CDR3 DNA sequence: TGCAGCGGGGCAGGACTGAACACTGAAGCTTTCTTT. Amino acid sequence: CSGAGLNTEAFF. This sequence joins TRBV29-1 and TRBJ1-1; no firm D call. The CDR3 is made up of 12 amino acids. Per the germline V gene, CDR1 is SQVTM and CDR2 is ANQGSEA. The V gene lost 7 bases and the J gene lost 0 bases, with 9 bases spanning the gap.

The CDR3 spells CASGLAGSRDEQFF. Here the CDR3 DNA reads TGTGCCAGCGGACTAGCGGGGAGTAGGGATGAGCAGTTCTTC. The chain links TRBV5-4 to TRBJ2-1, with 12 bases matching TRBD2. Germline CDR1 is SGHNT and CDR2 is YYREEE (reference sequence). Losses at the gene ends were 7 bases for V and 8 bases for J; bases not matched to a gene: 7. The CDR3 has 14 amino acids.

CDR3 sequence reads: CASRKTGAYQETQYF. The CDR3 DNA is TGTGCCAGTAGGAAGACCGGGGCCTACCAAGAGACCCAGTACTTC. This chain uses TRBV19 with TRBJ2-5; tentatively, D is TRBD1 or TRBD2 (5 bases each). V was clipped by 6 bases and J by 0 bases, with 14 bases between them. The V gene's germline CDR1 is LNHDA and CDR2 SQIVND (reference sequence). The CDR3 sequence is 15 residues long.

This clone was seen many times. The chain couples TRBV18 to TRBJ2-2; 7 nucleotides align to TRBD1. The CDR3 is made up of 15 amino acids. CDR1 and CDR2 from the germline V gene are KGHSH and LQKENI. With 2 bases clipped from V and 4 bases from J, the junction kept 4 bases outside the gene matches. CDR3 loop: CASSPTTGTTGELFF. The CDR3 coding sequence is TGTGCCAGCTCACCAACGACAGGGACCACCGGGGAGCTGTTTTTT.

This sequence joins TRBV11-2 and TRBJ2-7; D remains unclear. The CDR3 has 14 amino acids. The germline gives CDR1 SGHAT, CDR2 FQNNGV. Trimming pared 1 base from V and 0 bases from J, leaving 7 bases between. The CDR3 DNA is TGTGCCAGCAGCTTAGTTAGGAGCTCCTACGAGCAGTACTTC. Residues: CASSLVRSSYEQYF.

This clone appeared a few times. V gene TRBV19 combines with J gene TRBJ1-4; tentatively, D is TRBD1 (6 bases). This CDR3 has 15 amino acids. Trimming cost V 3 bases and J 12 bases, with 20 bases left between them. Germline lookup yields CDR1 LNHDA and CDR2 SQIVND (reference sequence). The chain's CDR3 is CASSIGQSTLEELFF. The CDR3 coding sequence is TGTGCCAGTAGTATTGGACAGTCTACTCTAGAGGAACTGTTTTTT.